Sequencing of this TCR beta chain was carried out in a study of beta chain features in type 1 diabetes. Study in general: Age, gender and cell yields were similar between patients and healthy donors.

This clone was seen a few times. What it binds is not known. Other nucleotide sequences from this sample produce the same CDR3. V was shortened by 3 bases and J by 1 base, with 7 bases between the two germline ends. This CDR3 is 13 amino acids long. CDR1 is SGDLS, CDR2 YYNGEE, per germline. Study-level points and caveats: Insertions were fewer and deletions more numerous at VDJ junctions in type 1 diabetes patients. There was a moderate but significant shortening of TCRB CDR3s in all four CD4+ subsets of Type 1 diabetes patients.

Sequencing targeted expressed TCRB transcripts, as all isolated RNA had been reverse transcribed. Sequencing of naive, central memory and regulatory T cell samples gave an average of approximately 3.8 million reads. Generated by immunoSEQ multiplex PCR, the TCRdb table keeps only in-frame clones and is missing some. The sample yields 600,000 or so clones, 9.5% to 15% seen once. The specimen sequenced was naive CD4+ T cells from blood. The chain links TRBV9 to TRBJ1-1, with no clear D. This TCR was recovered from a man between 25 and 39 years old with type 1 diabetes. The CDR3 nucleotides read TGTGCCAGCAGCGCAACGGGGAACACTGAAGCTTTCTTT. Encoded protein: CASSATGNTEAFF.